These 12 T cell receptor beta chains were all obtained from the same sample, sequenced in a study of cytomegalovirus exposure and HLA in healthy donors. The PCR used 60 Vbeta and 13 Jbeta primers. Repertoires were generated with immunoSEQ multiplex PCR, while TCRdb's copy carries only in-frame clones and drops some. Its table lists about 110,000 clones. The sample was PBMCs. Receptor source: a man aged 18 to 29 in good health and CMV-seronegative.

The chain has TRBV29-1 and TRBJ2-2; D is undetermined. The V gene's germline CDR1 is SQVTM and CDR2 ANQGSEA. Trimming took 4 bases from V and 3 from J, leaving 9 bases between them. This CDR3 contains 13 residues. CDR3 sequence reads: CSVGSRHTGELFF. The CDR3 nucleotides read TGCAGCGTTGGGTCGAGGCACACCGGGGAGCTGTTTTTT.

This chain uses TRBV29-1 with TRBJ2-7; tentatively, D is TRBD2 (7 bases). This CDR3 comprises 11 residues. CDR1 is SQVTM and CDR2 is ANQGSEA in the germline V gene. V gave up 6 bases and J gave up 4 bases, with 10 bases separating them. The CDR3 reads CSVGGPYEQYF. Here the CDR3 DNA reads TGCAGCGTCGGGGGGCCTTACGAGCAGTACTTC.

V gene TRBV28 combines with J gene TRBJ2-1, with 12 nucleotides matching TRBD2. Germline V gene lookup returns CDR1 MDHEN and CDR2 SYDVKM. The CDR3 contains 16 residues. V dropped 3 bases and J dropped 6; count of bases not matched to a gene: 6. This CDR3 is CASSFMGTSGFNEQFF. CDR3 DNA: TGTGCCAGCAGTTTTATGGGGACTAGCGGGTTCAATGAGCAGTTCTTC.

The genes are TRBV13 and TRBJ2-2; 7 bases align to TRBD1. The length of the CDR3 is 15 residues. Germline CDR1 and CDR2: PRHDT and FYEKMQ (reference sequence). With 0 bases clipped from V and 5 bases from J, the junction kept 3 bases outside the gene matches. DNA for the CDR3: TGTGCCAGCAGCTTAGGACAGGGGAGAACCGGGGAGCTGTTTTTT. As protein: CASSLGQGRTGELFF.

The chain has TRBV9 and TRBJ1-2; maybe TRBD1 (6 bases). Trimming pared 4 bases from V and 3 bases from J, leaving 19 bases between. The CDR3 spans 16 residues. Per germline, CDR1 SGDLS and CDR2 YYNGEE. This chain's CDR3 is CASSYREEAGDYGYTF. CDR3 DNA: TGTGCCAGCAGCTACCGGGAAGAAGCAGGGGACTATGGCTACACCTTC.

The V call is TRBV9, the J call TRBJ1-2; 7 bases agree with TRBD1. CDR3 size: 16 residues. Trimming cost V 3 bases and J 7 bases; bases outside gene matches: 15. Germline assignment: CDR1 SGDLS and CDR2 YYNGEE. This CDR3 reads CASSGTPTGIVSGYTF. The CDR3 DNA sequence: TGTGCCAGCAGCGGCACCCCGACAGGGATCGTCTCTGGCTACACCTTC.

The genes are TRBV4-1 and TRBJ2-5; TRBD2 is a possible D gene (7 bases). This CDR3 comprises 14 residues. V shed 0 bases and J shed 5 bases, with 10 bases lying between them. Germline lookup yields CDR1 MGHRA and CDR2 YSYEKL. CDR3 coding DNA: TGCGCCAGCAGCCAAGAGGGGGGGCGGGAGACCCAGTACTTC. Amino acids: CASSQEGGRETQYF.

V is TRBV5-1 and J is TRBJ2-3; D remains ambiguous. V was clipped by 0 bases and J by 2 bases, with 10 bases between them. The CDR3 runs to 15 residues. Germline CDR1 reads SGHRS; CDR2 reads YFSETQ. CDR3 protein: CASSLEGGHTDTQYF. CDR3 sequence (DNA): TGCGCCAGCAGCTTGGAAGGCGGCCACACAGATACGCAGTATTTT. Complete variable domain (other parts from reference TRBV5-1 and TRBJ2-3): KAGVTQTPRYLIKTRGQQVTLSCSPISGHRSVSWYQQTPGQGLQFLFEYFSETQRNKGNFPGRFSGRQFSNSRSEMNVSTLELGDSALYLCASSLEGGHTDTQYFGPGTRLTVL.

This chain uses TRBV5-1 with TRBJ2-2; D is ambiguous. V dropped 1 base and J dropped 2 bases, with 6 bases sitting between them. Germline CDR1 is SGHRS and CDR2 is YFSETQ. The CDR3 runs 14 residues. CDR3 protein: CASSLSSNTGELFF. Here the CDR3 DNA reads TGCGCCAGCAGCTTGTCGTCTAACACCGGGGAGCTGTTTTTT.

The V and J genes are TRBV5-1 and TRBJ2-1; a possible D gene is TRBD2 (5 bases). The V end was cut by 6 bases, the J end by 2 bases, with 6 bases between. The CDR3 runs to 12 residues. The germline gives CDR1 SGHRS, CDR2 YFSETQ. This CDR3 reads CASTGTYNEQFF. For the CDR3, the DNA is TGCGCCAGCACCGGGACCTACAATGAGCAGTTCTTC.

The J gene is TRBJ1-5, the V gene TRBV5-1; D unclear. Germline V gene lookup returns CDR1 SGHRS and CDR2 YFSETQ. Trimming took off 0 bases at V and 5 bases at J, with 6 bases between the two ends. CDR3 length: 13 amino acids. CDR3 nucleotides: TGCGCCAGCAGCTTGGGTACTGATCAGCCCCAGCATTTT. It encodes CASSLGTDQPQHF.

The chain couples TRBV7-2 to TRBJ2-4; 11 bases align to TRBD2. The CDR3 consists of 16 residues. Germline trimming cut 2 bases from V and 8 bases from J; bases unmatched to any gene: 8. Germline assignment: CDR1 SGHTA and CDR2 FQGNSA. CDR3 nucleotides: TGTGCCAGCAGCTTAAGGGCTAGCGGGAGGTGGGACATTCAGTACTTC. This codes for CASSLRASGRWDIQYF.